The clone carrying this T cell receptor beta chain appeared a single time. The antigen remains undetermined. The data stem from a study of cytomegalovirus exposure and HLA in healthy donors. Study context: HLA-typed donors contributed about 85 million unique TCRs, which were held in an early data release. Across 350 to 500 genotyped donors, roughly 85% landed in the Caucasian-associated ancestry cluster. Study-wide results and limits: There was a cluster of highly shared sequence variants that was likely a sequencing artifact. Previous analysis showed most TCR beta V segments were productive about 87% or about 30% of the time.

The PCR used 60 Vbeta and 13 Jbeta primers. The data were produced by immunoSEQ multiplex PCR, yet TCRdb's version contains in-frame clones alone and is incomplete. The table shows around 150,000 clones, with roughly 70% occurring only once. This CDR3 has 16 residues. Germline lookup yields CDR1 SGHRS and CDR2 YFSETQ. V was cut by 4 bases and J by 0 bases, with 13 bases left in between. The chain employs TRBV5-1 and TRBJ2-2, with D unclear. This receptor was identified in a man aged 25 to 45 in good health and CMV-seropositive. The specimen sequenced was PBMCs. In DNA, the CDR3 is TGCGCCAGCAGCCCCGTGGCGGTGGCGAACACCGGGGAGCTGTTTTTT. It yields the protein CASSPVAVANTGELFF.